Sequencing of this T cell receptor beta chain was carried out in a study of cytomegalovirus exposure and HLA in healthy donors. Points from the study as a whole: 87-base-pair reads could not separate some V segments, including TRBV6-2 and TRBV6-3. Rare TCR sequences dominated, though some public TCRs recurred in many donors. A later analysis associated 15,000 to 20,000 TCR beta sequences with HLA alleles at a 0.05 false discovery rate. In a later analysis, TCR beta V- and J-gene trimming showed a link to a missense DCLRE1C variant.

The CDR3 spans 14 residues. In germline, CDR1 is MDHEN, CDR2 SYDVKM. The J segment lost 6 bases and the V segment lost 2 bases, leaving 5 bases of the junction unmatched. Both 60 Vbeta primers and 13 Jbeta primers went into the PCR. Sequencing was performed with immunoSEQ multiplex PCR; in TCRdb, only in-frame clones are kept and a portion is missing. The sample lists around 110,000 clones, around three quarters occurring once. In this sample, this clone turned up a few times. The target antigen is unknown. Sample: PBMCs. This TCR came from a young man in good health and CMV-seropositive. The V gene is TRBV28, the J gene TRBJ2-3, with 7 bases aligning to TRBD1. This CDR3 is CASSLPARGDTQYF. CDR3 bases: TGTGCCAGCAGTTTACCCGCCAGGGGGGATACGCAGTATTTT.